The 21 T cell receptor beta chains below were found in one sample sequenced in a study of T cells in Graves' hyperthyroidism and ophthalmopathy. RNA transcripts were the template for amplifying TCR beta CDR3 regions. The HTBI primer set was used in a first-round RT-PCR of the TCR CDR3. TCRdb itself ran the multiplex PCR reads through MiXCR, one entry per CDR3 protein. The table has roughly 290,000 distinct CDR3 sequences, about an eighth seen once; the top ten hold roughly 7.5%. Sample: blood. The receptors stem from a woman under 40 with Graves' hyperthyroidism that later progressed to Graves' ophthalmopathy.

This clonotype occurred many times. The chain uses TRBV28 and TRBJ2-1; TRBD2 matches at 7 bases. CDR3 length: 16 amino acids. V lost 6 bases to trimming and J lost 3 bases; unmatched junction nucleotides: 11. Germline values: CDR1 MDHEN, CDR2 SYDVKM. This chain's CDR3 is CASSWAAGPDYNEQFF. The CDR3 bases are TGTGCCAGCAGCTGGGCAGCGGGGCCCGACTACAATGAGCAGTTCTTC.

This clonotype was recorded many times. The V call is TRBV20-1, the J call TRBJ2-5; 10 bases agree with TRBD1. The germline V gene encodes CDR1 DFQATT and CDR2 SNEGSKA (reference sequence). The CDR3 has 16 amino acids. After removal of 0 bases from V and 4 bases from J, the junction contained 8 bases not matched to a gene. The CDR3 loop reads CSARDTADRGLETQYF. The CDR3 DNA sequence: TGCAGTGCTAGAGATACGGCTGACAGGGGGCTAGAGACCCAGTACTTC.

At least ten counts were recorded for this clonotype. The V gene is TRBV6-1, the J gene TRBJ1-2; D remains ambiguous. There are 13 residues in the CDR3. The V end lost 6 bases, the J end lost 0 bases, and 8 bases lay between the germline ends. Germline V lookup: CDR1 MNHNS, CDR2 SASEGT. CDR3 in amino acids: CASRLQSNYGYTF. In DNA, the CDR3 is TGTGCCAGCAGGCTACAGTCTAACTATGGCTACACCTTC.

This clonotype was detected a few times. The CDR3 protein is CASSVLGSPYVCEQFF. The DNA for the CDR3 is TGTGCCAGCAGCGTACTGGGATCTCCATATGTATGTGAGCAGTTCTTC. This chain links TRBV9 with TRBJ2-1; D is ambiguous. The germline V gene encodes CDR1 SGDLS and CDR2 YYNGEE. Trimming stripped 1 base from V and 9 bases from J, with 20 bases between. This CDR3 comprises 16 residues.

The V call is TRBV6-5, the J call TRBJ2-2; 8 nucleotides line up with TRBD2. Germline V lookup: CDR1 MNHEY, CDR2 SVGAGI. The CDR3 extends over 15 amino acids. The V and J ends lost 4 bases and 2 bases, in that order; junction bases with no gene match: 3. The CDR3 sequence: CASSWGLVNTGELFF. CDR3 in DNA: TGTGCCAGCAGTTGGGGACTAGTTAACACCGGGGAGCTGTTTTTT.

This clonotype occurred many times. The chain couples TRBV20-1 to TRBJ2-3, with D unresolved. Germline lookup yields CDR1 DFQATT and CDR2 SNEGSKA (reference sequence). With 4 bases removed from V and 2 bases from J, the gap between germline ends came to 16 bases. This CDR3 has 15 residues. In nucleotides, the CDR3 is TGCAGTGCTATACGTGAGGTTGGAAACACAGATACGCAGTATTTT. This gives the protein CSAIREVGNTDTQYF.

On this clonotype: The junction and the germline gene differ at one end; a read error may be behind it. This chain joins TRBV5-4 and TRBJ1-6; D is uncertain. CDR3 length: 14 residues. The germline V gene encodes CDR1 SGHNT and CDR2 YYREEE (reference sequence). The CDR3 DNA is TGTGCCAGCAACTTGCCGATGAATAATTCACCCCTCCACTTT. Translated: CASNLPMNNSPLHF.

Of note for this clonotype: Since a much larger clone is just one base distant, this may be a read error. CDR3 nucleotides: TGTGCCAGCAGCTTGTATTTTAGCGGGGCCTCCACCGGGGAGCTGCTTTTT. It specifies CASSLYFSGASTGELLF. The chain carries TRBV5-5 and TRBJ2-2, with 8 bases fitting TRBD2. Per the germline V gene, CDR1 is SGHKS and CDR2 is YYEKEE (reference sequence). This CDR3 is 17 amino acids long.

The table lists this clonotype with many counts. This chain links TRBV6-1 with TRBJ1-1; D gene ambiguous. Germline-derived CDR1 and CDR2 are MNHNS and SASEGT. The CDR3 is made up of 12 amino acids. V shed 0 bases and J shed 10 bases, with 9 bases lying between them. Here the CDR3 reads CASSEAHPGAFF. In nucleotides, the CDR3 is TGTGCCAGCAGTGAAGCGCACCCGGGAGCTTTCTTT.

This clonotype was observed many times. The CDR3 is CASSQDWPYSNQPQHF. Here the CDR3 DNA reads TGCGCCAGCAGCCAAGATTGGCCATATAGCAATCAGCCCCAGCATTTT. The V gene is TRBV4-1, the J gene TRBJ1-5; D gene ambiguous. The V gene lost 0 bases and the J gene lost 0 bases, with 9 bases spanning the gap. Germline lookup yields CDR1 MGHRA and CDR2 YSYEKL. The CDR3 is 16 residues long.

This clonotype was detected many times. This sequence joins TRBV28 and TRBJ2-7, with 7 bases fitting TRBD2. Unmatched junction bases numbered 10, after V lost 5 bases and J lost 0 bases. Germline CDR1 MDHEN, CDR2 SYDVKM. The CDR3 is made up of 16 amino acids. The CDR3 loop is CASSPLSSGVSYEQYF. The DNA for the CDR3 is TGTGCCAGCAGTCCCCTTTCTAGCGGAGTCTCCTACGAGCAGTACTTC.

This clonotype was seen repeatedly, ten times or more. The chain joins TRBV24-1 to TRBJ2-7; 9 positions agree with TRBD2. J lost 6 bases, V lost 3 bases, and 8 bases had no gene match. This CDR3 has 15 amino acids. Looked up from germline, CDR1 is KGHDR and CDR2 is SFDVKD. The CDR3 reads CATSDRAGGHSEQYF. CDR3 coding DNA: TGTGCCACCAGTGATAGGGCGGGAGGGCACTCCGAGCAGTACTTC.

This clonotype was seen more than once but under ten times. DNA of the CDR3: TGTGCCAGTAGTATCACAGGGGGCGCTTCCGGGGCCAACGTCCTGACTTTC. Its translation: CASSITGGASGANVLTF. The V and J genes are TRBV7-2 and TRBJ2-6; 9 bases agree with TRBD1. V was clipped by 9 bases and J by 4 bases; unmatched bases: 13. The CDR3 spans 17 residues. Germline V gene lookup returns CDR1 SGHTA and CDR2 FQGNSA.

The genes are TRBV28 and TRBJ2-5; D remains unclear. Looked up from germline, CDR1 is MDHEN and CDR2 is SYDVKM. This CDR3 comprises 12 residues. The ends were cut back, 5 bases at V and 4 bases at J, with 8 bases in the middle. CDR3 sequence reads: CASSPPLETQYF. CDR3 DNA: TGTGCCAGCAGTCCGCCTCTAGAGACCCAGTACTTC.

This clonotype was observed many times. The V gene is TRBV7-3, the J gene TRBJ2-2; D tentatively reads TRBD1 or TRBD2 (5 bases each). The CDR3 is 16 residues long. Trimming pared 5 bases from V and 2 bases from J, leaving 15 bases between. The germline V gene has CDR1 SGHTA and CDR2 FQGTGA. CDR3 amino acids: CASSPIPGPNTGELFF. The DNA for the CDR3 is TGTGCCAGCAGCCCTATACCGGGGCCTAACACCGGGGAGCTGTTTTTT.

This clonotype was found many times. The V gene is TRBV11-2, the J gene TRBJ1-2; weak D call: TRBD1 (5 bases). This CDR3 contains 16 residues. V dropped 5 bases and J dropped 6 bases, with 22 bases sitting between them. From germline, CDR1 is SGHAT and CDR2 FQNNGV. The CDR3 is CASSASWGFGNDGYTF. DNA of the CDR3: TGTGCCAGCAGCGCCTCCTGGGGGTTTGGGAACGATGGCTACACCTTC.

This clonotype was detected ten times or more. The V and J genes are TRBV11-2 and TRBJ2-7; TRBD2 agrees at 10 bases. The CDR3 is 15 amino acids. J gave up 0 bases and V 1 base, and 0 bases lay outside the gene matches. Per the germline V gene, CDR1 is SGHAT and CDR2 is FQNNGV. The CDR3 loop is CASSLVAGGSYEQYF. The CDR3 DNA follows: TGTGCCAGCAGCTTAGTAGCGGGAGGCTCCTACGAGCAGTACTTC.

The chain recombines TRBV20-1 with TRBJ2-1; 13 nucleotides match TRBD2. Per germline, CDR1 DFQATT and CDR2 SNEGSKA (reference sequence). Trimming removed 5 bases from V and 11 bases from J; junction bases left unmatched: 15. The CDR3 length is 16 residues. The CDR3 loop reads CSAPPSLLAGGLKQFF. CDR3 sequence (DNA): TGCAGTGCTCCCCCCTCCCTACTAGCGGGAGGGCTGAAGCAGTTCTTC.

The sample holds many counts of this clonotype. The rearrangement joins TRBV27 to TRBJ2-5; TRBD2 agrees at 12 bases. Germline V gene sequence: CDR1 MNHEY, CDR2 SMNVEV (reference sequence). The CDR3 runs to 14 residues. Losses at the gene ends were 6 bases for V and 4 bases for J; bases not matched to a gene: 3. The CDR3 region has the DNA TGTGCCAGCAGACTAGCGGGAGGTCCAGAGACCCAGTACTTC. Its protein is CASRLAGGPETQYF.

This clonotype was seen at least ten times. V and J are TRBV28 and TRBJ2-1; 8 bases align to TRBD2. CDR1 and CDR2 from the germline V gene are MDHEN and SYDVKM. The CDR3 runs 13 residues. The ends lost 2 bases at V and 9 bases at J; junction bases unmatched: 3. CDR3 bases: TGTGCCAGCAGTTTACGGGAGGGCCTTGAGCAGTTCTTC. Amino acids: CASSLREGLEQFF. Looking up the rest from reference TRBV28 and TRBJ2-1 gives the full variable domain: DVKVTQSSRYLVKRTGEKVFLECVQDMDHENMFWYRQDPGLGLRLIYFSYDVKMKEKGDIPEGYSVSREKKERFSLILESASTNQTSMYLCASSLREGLEQFFGPGTRLTVL.

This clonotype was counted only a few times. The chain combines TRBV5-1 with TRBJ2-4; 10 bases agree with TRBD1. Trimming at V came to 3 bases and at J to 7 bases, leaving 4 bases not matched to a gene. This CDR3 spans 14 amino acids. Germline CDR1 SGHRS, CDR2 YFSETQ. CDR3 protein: CASSWGQGTNIQYF. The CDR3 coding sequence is TGCGCCAGCAGCTGGGGACAGGGGACGAACATTCAGTACTTC.